A selection of T cell receptor beta chains follows, all from one sample in a study of breast tumors, draining lymph nodes, adjacent tissues. TCRdb processed the multiplex PCR reads anew with MiXCR; each CDR3 protein has one entry. The sample records under 250,000 distinct CDR3 sequences, 32% being singletons. The sequenced sample consisted of axillary lymph node tissue. Receptors were obtained from a female donor with breast cancer. Some clones in this sample may be carry-over from other donors' samples. Each CDR3 is given with its conserved first and last residue. D genes are given only for firm matches. For some rows the clone size is stated as once, few or many, or as a class when expanded; others skip it.

V gene: TRBV19
D gene: NA
J gene: TRBJ1-2
clone size: NA
CDR3 length: 14
CDR3 protein: CASSPRGANYGYTF
CDR3 DNA: TGTGCCAGTAGTCCCCGAGGGGCGAACTATGGCTACACCTTC

V gene: TRBV7-9
D gene: NA
J gene: TRBJ1-5
clone size: many
CDR3 length: 14
CDR3 protein: CASSLGGNGQPQHF
CDR3 DNA: TGTGCCAGCAGCTTAGGGGGGAACGGCCAGCCCCAGCATTTT

V gene: TRBV28
D gene: TRBD2
J gene: TRBJ2-1
clone size: few
CDR3 length: 14
CDR3 protein: CASSGGGTYNEQFF
CDR3 DNA: TGTGCCAGCAGTGGCGGGGGGACCTACAATGAGCAGTTCTTC

V gene: TRBV5-8
D gene: TRBD2
J gene: TRBJ2-3
clone size: many
CDR3 length: 13
CDR3 protein: CASSLTSADTQYF
CDR3 DNA: TGTGCCAGCAGCTTGACTAGCGCCGATACGCAGTATTTT

V gene: TRBV7-6
D gene: NA
J gene: TRBJ2-7
clone size: many
CDR3 length: 12
CDR3 protein: CASSPVAYEQYF
CDR3 DNA: TGTGCCAGCAGCCCAGTCGCCTACGAGCAGTACTTC

V gene: TRBV6-2/TRBV6-3
D gene: NA
J gene: TRBJ2-7
clone size: many
CDR3 length: 14
CDR3 protein: CASSLEDLGYEQYF
CDR3 DNA: TGTGCCAGCAGTTTAGAGGACCTAGGCTACGAGCAGTACTTC

V gene: TRBV7-2
D gene: TRBD2
J gene: TRBJ2-1
clone size: many
CDR3 length: 16
CDR3 protein: CASSPGLAGGDNEQFF
CDR3 DNA: TGTGCCAGCAGCCCGGGACTAGCGGGAGGGGACAATGAGCAGTTCTTC

V gene: TRBV7-2
D gene: NA
J gene: TRBJ1-3
clone size: many
CDR3 length: 16
CDR3 protein: CASSLVGRGSGNTIYF
CDR3 DNA: TGTGCCAGCAGCTTAGTTGGCAGGGGATCTGGAAACACCATATATTTT

V gene: TRBV10-3
D gene: TRBD1
J gene: TRBJ2-1
clone size: many
CDR3 length: 13
CDR3 protein: CAISRDSYNEQFF
CDR3 DNA: TGTGCCATCAGTCGGGACAGTTACAATGAGCAGTTCTTC

V gene: TRBV6-6
D gene: TRBD2
J gene: TRBJ2-2
clone size: many
CDR3 length: 15
CDR3 protein: CASSHAGGRTGELFF
CDR3 DNA: TGTGCCAGCAGTCACGCTGGCGGGAGGACCGGGGAGCTGTTTTTT

V gene: TRBV29-1
D gene: NA
J gene: TRBJ2-2
clone size: NA
CDR3 length: 12
CDR3 protein: CSVRRETGELFF
CDR3 DNA: TGCAGCGTTCGGAGGGAGACCGGGGAGCTGTTTTTT

V gene: TRBV5-1
D gene: NA
J gene: TRBJ2-5
clone size: many
CDR3 length: 17
CDR3 protein: CASSLGAQMGGQETQYF
CDR3 DNA: TGCGCCAGCAGCTTGGGGGCGCAGATGGGGGGACAAGAGACCCAGTACTTC

V gene: TRBV6-5
D gene: NA
J gene: TRBJ1-6
clone size: NA
CDR3 length: 16
CDR3 protein: CASSHDGGVDNSPLHF
CDR3 DNA: TGTGCCAGCAGTCACGACGGGGGAGTGGATAATTCACCCCTCCACTTT

V gene: TRBV27
D gene: TRBD2
J gene: TRBJ2-1
clone size: NA
CDR3 length: 17
CDR3 protein: CASSPPSRREPHNEQFF
CDR3 DNA: TGTGCCAGCAGTCCTCCGTCGAGGCGGGAGCCCCACAATGAGCAGTTCTTC

V gene: TRBV2
D gene: NA
J gene: TRBJ2-2
clone size: NA
CDR3 length: 14
CDR3 protein: CASSEGPLTGEPFF
CDR3 DNA: TGTGCCAGCAGTGAGGGACCACTTACCGGGGAGCCGTTCTTT

V gene: TRBV9
D gene: NA
J gene: TRBJ2-7
clone size: NA
CDR3 length: 14
CDR3 protein: CAGSVGGNPYEQSF
CDR3 DNA: TGTGCCGGCAGCGTAGGGGGGAACCCCTACGAGCAGTCCTTC

V gene: TRBV6-6
D gene: TRBD1
J gene: TRBJ2-1
clone size: many
CDR3 length: 12
CDR3 protein: CASSSSHDRAFF
CDR3 DNA: TGTGCCAGCAGTTCCTCTCACGACAGGGCTTTCTTC

V gene: TRBV7-2
D gene: TRBD2
J gene: TRBJ2-1
clone size: many
CDR3 length: 16
CDR3 protein: CASSLGIAGGDNEQFF
CDR3 DNA: TGTGCCAGCAGCTTAGGTATCGCGGGAGGGGACAATGAGCAGTTCTTC

V gene: TRBV14
D gene: NA
J gene: TRBJ2-1
clone size: many
CDR3 length: 14
CDR3 protein: CASSQDSLLNEQFF
CDR3 DNA: TGTGCCAGCAGCCAAGATTCACTTCTCAATGAGCAGTTCTTC

V gene: TRBV14
D gene: NA
J gene: TRBJ2-1
clone size: NA
CDR3 length: 17
CDR3 protein: CASSQLLTGELNNEQFF
CDR3 DNA: TGTGCCAGCAGCCAACTGCTAACGGGAGAACTTAACAATGAGCAGTTCTTC